These T cell receptor beta chains were read from a single sample in a study of regulatory T cells in long-lasting Graves disease. MiXCR, applied by TCRdb to the multiplex PCR reads, yields one record per CDR3 protein. The data show 500,000 to 800,000 distinct CDR3 sequences, approximately 31% seen once. Sequences were derived from peripheral blood mononuclear cells (PBMCs), sampled when the disease was refractory, from a patient treated with antithyroid drugs. All receptors come from a female donor with Graves disease. The CDR3 runs from the conserved cysteine through the conserved F or W. A D gene is named only where the DNA matches it firmly. The size of a clone is reported for some rows only, either as once, few or many, or as a class for expanded clones.

cdr3_nt	cdr3_aa	clone_size	d_call	cdr3_length	v_call	j_call
TGTGCCAGCAGTGAACTGGGGGTATGGGGGAAGGCTCAGCCCCAGCATTTT	CASSELGVWGKAQPQHF	few	NA	17	TRBV6-1	TRBJ1-5
TGCAGTGCCGACCGGCAGATATCATATGGCTACACCTTC	CSADRQISYGYTF	NA	NA	13	TRBV20-1	TRBJ1-2
TGTGCCAGCAGCCCACGAGGGGCAAAGCATTTT	CASSPRGAKHF	NA	NA	11	TRBV28	TRBJ1-5
TGTGCCAGCAGCTTGGGGGCTAGCGGGAGGGCCTACAATGAGCAGTTCTTC	CASSLGASGRAYNEQFF	NA	TRBD2	17	TRBV5-4	TRBJ2-1
TGCAGTGCTACCGAAGGGTTTCGTCCCTTTCCATTTTTT	CSATEGFRPFPFF	few	NA	13	TRBV20-1	TRBJ1-4
TGTGCCAGCAGCTTCTGGCGGGGCTCACCCCTCCACTTT	CASSFWRGSPLHF	few	NA	13	TRBV7-2	TRBJ1-6
TGCAGTGCTAGGTTAGCGGAGGCTGACTACAATGAGCAGTTCTTC	CSARLAEADYNEQFF	few	NA	15	TRBV20-1	TRBJ2-1
TGTGCCAGCAACCCGGGACTAGCGGTCTCCTACGAGCAGTACTTC	CASNPGLAVSYEQYF	NA	TRBD2	15	TRBV6-1	TRBJ2-7
TGTGCCAGCAGCTTAACTAGGGGGGGGAACACTGAAGCTTTCTTT	CASSLTRGGNTEAFF	few	NA	15	TRBV7-3	TRBJ1-1
TGCAGTGCAACAACCGGGACGGAGATCAATCAGCCCCAGCATTTT	CSATTGTEINQPQHF	many	NA	15	TRBV20-1	TRBJ1-5
TGTGCCAGCAGCCTAGCAGGGGATAACTACGGGCAGTACTTC	CASSLAGDNYGQYF	once	NA	14	TRBV7-9	TRBJ2-7
TGTGCCAGCAGTGAAAGTATTGACCCAAACTATGGCTACACCTTC	CASSESIDPNYGYTF	few	NA	15	TRBV2	TRBJ1-2
TGTGCCAGCAATATGGACAGGGTCTATGGCTACACCTTC	CASNMDRVYGYTF	few	TRBD1	13	TRBV2	TRBJ1-2
TGTGCCAGCACCGACAGGGTTTGGTACACCTTC	CASTDRVWYTF	NA	TRBD1	11	TRBV5-6	TRBJ1-2
TGTGCCACCGCGGAGGGTCGTACTCGGGACGAAAAACTGTTTTTT	CATAEGRTRDEKLFF	few	NA	15	TRBV10-3	TRBJ1-4
TGTGCCAGCAGTCCTGGGACAGAATATAGCAATCAGCCCCAGCATTTT	CASSPGTEYSNQPQHF	many	TRBD1	16	TRBV12-3/TRBV12-4	TRBJ1-5
TGTGCCAGCAGCTTAAGACCGGCGAATTCACCCCTCCACTTT	CASSLRPANSPLHF	few	NA	14	TRBV11-2	TRBJ1-6
TGTGCCAGTAGTTTAATTACAGGGTCCTACGAGCAGTACTTC	CASSLITGSYEQYF	NA	NA	14	TRBV19	TRBJ2-7
TGTGCCAGCAGCTTACCGGGAAGTGAAGCTTTCTTT	CASSLPGSEAFF	many	NA	12	TRBV7-9	TRBJ1-1
TGTGCCAGCAGTGCGGGGGGACAGGCCTATCAGCCCCAGCATTTT	CASSAGGQAYQPQHF	NA	TRBD1	15	TRBV2	TRBJ1-5
TGTGCCAGCACAGTTACGGGCGGGTCGGGGGCCGCAGTGTACGAGCAGTACTTC	CASTVTGGSGAAVYEQYF	NA	NA	18	TRBV11-2	TRBJ2-7
TGCGCCAGCAGCTTGGTAGGGGGCGAGACTGAAGCTTTCTTT	CASSLVGGETEAFF	NA	TRBD1	14	TRBV5-1	TRBJ1-1
TGTGCCAGCAGCTGGGGTTCGGGGGGCCATAATTCACCCCTCCACTTT	CASSWGSGGHNSPLHF	many	NA	16	TRBV28	TRBJ1-6
TGTGCCATCAGCAGGGGAAACACTGAAGCTTTCTTT	CAISRGNTEAFF	many	NA	12	TRBV10-3	TRBJ1-1
TGTGCCAGCAGTGACCGGACTAGCGGTTATCCCTACGAGCAGTACTTC	CASSDRTSGYPYEQYF	many	TRBD2	16	TRBV6-1	TRBJ2-7
TGTGCCAGCAGCCGCCGGACAGGGGGGAACACTGAAGCTTTCTTT	CASSRRTGGNTEAFF	many	TRBD1	15	TRBV12-3/TRBV12-4	TRBJ1-1
TGTGCCAGCAGTTACGGACAGGGCTTTCAGCCCCAGCATTTT	CASSYGQGFQPQHF	NA	TRBD1	14	TRBV6-5	TRBJ1-5
TGTGCCAGCAGCTTAGCACAGGAAAACACCGGGGAGCTGTTTTTT	CASSLAQENTGELFF	NA	NA	15	TRBV11-3	TRBJ2-2
TGTGCCAGTAGTATAGCCGCCAGGGGGACGGGCAATCAGCCCCAGCATTTT	CASSIAARGTGNQPQHF	NA	TRBD1	17	TRBV19	TRBJ1-5
TGTGCCAGTAGTATCCAGGGGGCAGAGACCCAGTACTTC	CASSIQGAETQYF	NA	TRBD1	13	TRBV19	TRBJ2-5
TGCGCCAGCAGTCACAGGGTCCCGAACACCGGGGAGCTGTTTTTT	CASSHRVPNTGELFF	NA	NA	15	TRBV4-1	TRBJ2-2
TGCAGTTCTAGAGGGCCCTCCTACAATGAGCAGTTCTTC	CSSRGPSYNEQFF	few	NA	13	TRBV20-1	TRBJ2-1
TGTGCCAGCAGCCTGTCTAGCGGGAGTGGGACCGGGGAGCTGTTTTTT	CASSLSSGSGTGELFF	NA	TRBD2	16	TRBV7-3	TRBJ2-2
TGTGCCTGGAGTATGACAGGGCCAAATCAGCCCCAGCATTTT	CAWSMTGPNQPQHF	NA	TRBD1	14	TRBV30	TRBJ1-5
TGCGCCAGCAGCTTGTATCAGGGCTCCAGCTACGAGCAGTACTTC	CASSLYQGSSYEQYF	NA	NA	15	TRBV5-1	TRBJ2-7
TGTGCCAGCAGCTTCCCCAGGGGAAACACTGAAGCTTTCTTT	CASSFPRGNTEAFF	many	NA	14	TRBV7-2	TRBJ1-1
TGTGCCAGTAGTATGAACTTGCGAAACACCGGGGAGCTGTTTTTT	CASSMNLRNTGELFF	once	NA	15	TRBV19	TRBJ2-2
TGTGCCAGCAGATCCGGCAACTATGGCTACACCTTC	CASRSGNYGYTF	many	NA	12	TRBV6-1	TRBJ1-2
TGTGCCAGCACGGTTTGGATGTCTAGCACAGATACGCAGTATTTT	CASTVWMSSTDTQYF	once	NA	15	TRBV6-1	TRBJ2-3
TGTGCCAGCAGTGGGGCTAGCGGGAGTCGATACTACGAGCAGTACTTC	CASSGASGSRYYEQYF	few	TRBD2	16	TRBV2	TRBJ2-7
TGTGCCAGCAGTGCAACAGGGATAGCTAACTATGGCTACACCTTC	CASSATGIANYGYTF	few	NA	15	TRBV28	TRBJ1-2